This T cell receptor (beta chain) came from a study of blood T cell repertoires in COVID-19. Study-level information: PBMCs, B-cell-depleted T cells, or T cells provided the cDNA or gDNA that made up the material.

Data came from immunoSEQ multiplex PCR; TCRdb stores just in-frame clones and leaves some out. Of approximately 110,000 clones listed, roughly 80% were seen once; the top ten hold 4.5% to 6%. Germline loops: CDR1 SGHVS, CDR2 FNYEAQ. The ends lost 4 bases at V and 1 base at J; junction bases unmatched: 7. The CDR3 consists of 16 residues. The chain couples TRBV7-6 to TRBJ2-1, with 7 bases lining up with TRBD2. Source material: peripheral blood. The source of this sequence is a man at least 80 years old with COVID-19, enrolled during active disease. CDR3 amino acids: CASSSTSSGSYNEQFF. The DNA for the CDR3 is TGTGCCAGCAGCTCGACTAGCTCAGGGTCCTACAATGAGCAGTTCTTC. Full variable domain (missing parts from reference TRBV7-6 and TRBJ2-1): GAGVSQSPRYKVTKRGQDVALRCDPISGHVSLYWYRQALGQGPEFLTYFNYEAQQDKSGLPNDRFSAERPEGSISTLTIQRTEQRDSAMYRCASSSTSSGSYNEQFFGPGTRLTVL.